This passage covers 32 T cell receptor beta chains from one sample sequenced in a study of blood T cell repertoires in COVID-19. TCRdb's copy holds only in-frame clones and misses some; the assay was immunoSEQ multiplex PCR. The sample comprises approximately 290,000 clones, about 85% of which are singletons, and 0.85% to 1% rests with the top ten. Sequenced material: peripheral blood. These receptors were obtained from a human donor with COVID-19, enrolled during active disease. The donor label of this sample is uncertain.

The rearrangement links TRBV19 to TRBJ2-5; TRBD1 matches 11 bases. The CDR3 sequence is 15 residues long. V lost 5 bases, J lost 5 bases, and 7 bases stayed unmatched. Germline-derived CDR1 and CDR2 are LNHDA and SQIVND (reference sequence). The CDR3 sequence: CASSLGQGAFETQYF. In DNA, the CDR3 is TGTGCCAGTAGTTTAGGACAGGGGGCTTTTGAGACCCAGTACTTC.

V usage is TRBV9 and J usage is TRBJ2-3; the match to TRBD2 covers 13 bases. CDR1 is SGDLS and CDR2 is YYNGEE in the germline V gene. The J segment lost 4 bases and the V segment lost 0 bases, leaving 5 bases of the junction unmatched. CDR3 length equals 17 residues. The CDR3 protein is CASSVGGLAGNADTQYF. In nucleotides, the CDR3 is TGTGCCAGCAGCGTAGGGGGACTAGCGGGGAATGCAGATACGCAGTATTTT.

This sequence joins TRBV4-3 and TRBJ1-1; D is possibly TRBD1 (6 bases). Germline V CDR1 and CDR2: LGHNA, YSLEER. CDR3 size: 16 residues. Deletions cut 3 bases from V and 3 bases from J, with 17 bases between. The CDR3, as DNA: TGCGCCAGCAGCCACGATTTTAACAGGGACCACACTGAAGCTTTCTTT. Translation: CASSHDFNRDHTEAFF.

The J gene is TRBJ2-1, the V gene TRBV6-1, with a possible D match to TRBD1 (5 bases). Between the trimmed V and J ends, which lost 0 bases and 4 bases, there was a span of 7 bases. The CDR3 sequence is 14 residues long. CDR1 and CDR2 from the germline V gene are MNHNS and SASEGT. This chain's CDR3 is CASSEAGLYNEQFF. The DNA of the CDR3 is TGTGCCAGCAGTGAAGCGGGGCTTTACAATGAGCAGTTCTTC.

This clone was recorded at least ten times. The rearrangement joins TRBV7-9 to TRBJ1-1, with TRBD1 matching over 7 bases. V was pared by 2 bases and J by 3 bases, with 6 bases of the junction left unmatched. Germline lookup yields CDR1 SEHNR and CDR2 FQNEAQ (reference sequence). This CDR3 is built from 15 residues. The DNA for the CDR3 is TGTGCCAGCAGCTTAAGGGGACAGCGCTACACTGAAGCTTTCTTT. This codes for CASSLRGQRYTEAFF.

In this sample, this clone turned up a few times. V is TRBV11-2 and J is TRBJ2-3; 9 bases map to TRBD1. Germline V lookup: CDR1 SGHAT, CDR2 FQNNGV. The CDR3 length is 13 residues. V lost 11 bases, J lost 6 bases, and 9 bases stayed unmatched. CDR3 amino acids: CAGGTGSLDTQYF. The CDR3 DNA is TGTGCCGGGGGGACAGGGTCATTGGATACGCAGTATTTT. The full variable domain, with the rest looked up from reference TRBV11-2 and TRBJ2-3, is EAGVAQSPRYKIIEKRQSVAFWCNPISGHATLYWYQQILGQGPKLLIQFQNNGVVDDSQLPKDRFSAERLKGVDSTLKIQPAKLEDSAVYLCAGGTGSLDTQYFGPGTRLTVL.

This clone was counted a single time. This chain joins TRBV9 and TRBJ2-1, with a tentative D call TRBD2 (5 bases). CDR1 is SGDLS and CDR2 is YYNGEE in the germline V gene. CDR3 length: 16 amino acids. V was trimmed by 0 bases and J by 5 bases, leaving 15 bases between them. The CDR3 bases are TGTGCCAGCAGCGTAGAAATCGGCGGGCCTAACAATGAGCAGTTCTTC. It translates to CASSVEIGGPNNEQFF. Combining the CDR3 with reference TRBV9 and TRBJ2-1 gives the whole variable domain DSGVTQTPKHLITATGQRVTLRCSPRSGDLSVYWYQQSLDQGLQFLIQYYNGEERAKGNILERFSAQQFPDLHSELNLSSLELGDSALYFCASSVEIGGPNNEQFFGPGTRLTVL.

CDR3 nucleotides: TGTGCCAGCAGCCGGGGACTAGCGGGAGGCAATGAGCAGTTCTTC. Protein: CASSRGLAGGNEQFF. The J gene is TRBJ2-1, the V gene TRBV2; 15 bases fit TRBD2. The CDR3 consists of 15 residues. Germline V lookup: CDR1 SNHLY, CDR2 FYNNEI. V lost 6 bases, J lost 6 bases, and 3 bases stayed unmatched.

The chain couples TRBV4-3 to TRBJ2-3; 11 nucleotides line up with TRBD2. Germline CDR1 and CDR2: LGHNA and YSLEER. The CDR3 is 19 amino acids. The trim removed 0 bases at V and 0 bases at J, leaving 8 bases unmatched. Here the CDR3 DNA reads TGCGCCAGCAGCCAAGAGAGTCTAGCGGGAGGTCAAAGCACAGATACGCAGTATTTT. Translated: CASSQESLAGGQSTDTQYF.

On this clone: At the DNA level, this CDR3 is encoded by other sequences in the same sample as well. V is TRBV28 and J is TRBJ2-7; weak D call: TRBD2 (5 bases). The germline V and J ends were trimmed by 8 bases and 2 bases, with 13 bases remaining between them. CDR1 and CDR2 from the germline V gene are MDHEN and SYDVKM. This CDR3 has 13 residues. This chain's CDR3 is CASGSSGTYEQYF. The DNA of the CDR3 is TGTGCCAGCGGATCAAGCGGCACCTACGAGCAGTACTTC.

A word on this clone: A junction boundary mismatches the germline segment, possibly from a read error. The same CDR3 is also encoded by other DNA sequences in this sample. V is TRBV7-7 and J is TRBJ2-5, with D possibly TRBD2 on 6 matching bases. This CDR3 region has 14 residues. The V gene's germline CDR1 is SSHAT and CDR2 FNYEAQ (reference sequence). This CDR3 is CASSPGTGQETQYF. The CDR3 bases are TGTGCTAGCAGCCCTGGGACTGGACAAGAGACCCAGTACTTC.

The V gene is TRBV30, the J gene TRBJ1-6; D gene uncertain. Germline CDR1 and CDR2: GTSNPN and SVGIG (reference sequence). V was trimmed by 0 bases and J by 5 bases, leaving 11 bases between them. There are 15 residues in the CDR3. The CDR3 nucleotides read TGTGCCTGGAGTGTATCGGGGTTGGATAATTCACCCCTCCACTTT. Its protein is CAWSVSGLDNSPLHF.

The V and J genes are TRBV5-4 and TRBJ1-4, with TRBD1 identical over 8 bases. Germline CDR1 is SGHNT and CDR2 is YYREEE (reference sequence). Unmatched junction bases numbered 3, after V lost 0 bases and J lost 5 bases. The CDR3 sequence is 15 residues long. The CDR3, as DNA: TGTGCCAGCAGCTTGGAAGGACAGGGCAATGAAAAACTGTTTTTT. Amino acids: CASSLEGQGNEKLFF. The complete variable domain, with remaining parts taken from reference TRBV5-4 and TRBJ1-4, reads ETGVTQSPTHLIKTRGQQVTLRCSSQSGHNTVSWYQQALGQGPQFIFQYYREEENGRGNFPPRFSGLQFPNYSSELNVNALELDDSALYLCASSLEGQGNEKLFFGSGTQLSVL.

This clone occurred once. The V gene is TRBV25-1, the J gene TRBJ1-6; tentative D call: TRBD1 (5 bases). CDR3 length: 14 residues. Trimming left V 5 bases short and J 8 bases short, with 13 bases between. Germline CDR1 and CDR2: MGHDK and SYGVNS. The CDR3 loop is CASSSAGDHSPLHF. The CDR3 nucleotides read TGTGCCAGCAGTTCCGCGGGGGATCATTCACCCCTCCACTTT.

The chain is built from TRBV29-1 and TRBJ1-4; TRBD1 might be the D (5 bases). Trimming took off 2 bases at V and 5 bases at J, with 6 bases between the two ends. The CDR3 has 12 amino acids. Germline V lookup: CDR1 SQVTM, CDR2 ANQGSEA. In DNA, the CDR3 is TGCAGCGTTGAAAAGGGGAATGAAAAACTGTTTTTT. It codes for CSVEKGNEKLFF.

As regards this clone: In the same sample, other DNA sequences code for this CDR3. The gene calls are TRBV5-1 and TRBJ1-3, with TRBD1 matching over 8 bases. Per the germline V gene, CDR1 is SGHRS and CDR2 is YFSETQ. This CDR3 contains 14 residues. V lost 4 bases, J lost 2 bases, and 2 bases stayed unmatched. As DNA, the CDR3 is TGCGCCAGCAGCCCACAGGGGGCTGGAAACACCATATATTTT. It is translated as CASSPQGAGNTIYF.

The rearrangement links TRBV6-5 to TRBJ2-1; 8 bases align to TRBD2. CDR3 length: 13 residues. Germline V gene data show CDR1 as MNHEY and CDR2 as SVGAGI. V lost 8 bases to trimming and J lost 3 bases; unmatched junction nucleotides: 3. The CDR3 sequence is CASGLAHYNEQFF. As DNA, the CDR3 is TGTGCCAGCGGACTAGCACACTACAATGAGCAGTTCTTC.

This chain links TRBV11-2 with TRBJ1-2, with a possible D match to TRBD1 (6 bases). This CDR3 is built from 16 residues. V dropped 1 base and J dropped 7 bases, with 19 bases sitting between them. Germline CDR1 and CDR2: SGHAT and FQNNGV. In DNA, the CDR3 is TGTGCCAGCAGCTTAGTGAGGGGCAGGGGTTTCGGTGGCTACACCTTC. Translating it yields CASSLVRGRGFGGYTF.

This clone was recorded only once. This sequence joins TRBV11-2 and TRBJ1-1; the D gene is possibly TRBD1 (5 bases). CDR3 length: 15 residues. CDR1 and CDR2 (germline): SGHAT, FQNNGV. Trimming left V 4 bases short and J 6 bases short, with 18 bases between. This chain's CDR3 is CASSSLFRRASEAFF. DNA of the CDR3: TGTGCCAGCAGCTCCCTGTTCCGCAGGGCGTCTGAAGCTTTCTTT.

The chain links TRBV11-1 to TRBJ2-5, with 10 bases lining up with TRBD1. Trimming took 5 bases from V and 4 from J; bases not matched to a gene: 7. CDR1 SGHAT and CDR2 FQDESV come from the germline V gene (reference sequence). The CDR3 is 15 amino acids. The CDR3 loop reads CASSRQGAIGETQYF. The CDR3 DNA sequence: TGTGCCAGCAGCCGACAGGGGGCCATAGGAGAGACCCAGTACTTC.

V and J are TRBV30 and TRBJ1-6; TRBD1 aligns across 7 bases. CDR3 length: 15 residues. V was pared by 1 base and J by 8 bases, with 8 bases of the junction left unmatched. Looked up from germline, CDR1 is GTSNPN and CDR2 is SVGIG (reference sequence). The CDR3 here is CAWSGPGGSDSPLHF. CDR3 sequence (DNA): TGTGCCTGGAGTGGGCCAGGGGGGTCGGATTCACCCCTCCACTTT.

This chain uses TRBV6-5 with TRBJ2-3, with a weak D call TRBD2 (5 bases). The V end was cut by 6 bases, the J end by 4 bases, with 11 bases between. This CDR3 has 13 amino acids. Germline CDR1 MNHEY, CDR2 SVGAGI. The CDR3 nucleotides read TGTGCCAGCAGGGGAGCCCGGGCAGATACGCAGTATTTT. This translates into CASRGARADTQYF.

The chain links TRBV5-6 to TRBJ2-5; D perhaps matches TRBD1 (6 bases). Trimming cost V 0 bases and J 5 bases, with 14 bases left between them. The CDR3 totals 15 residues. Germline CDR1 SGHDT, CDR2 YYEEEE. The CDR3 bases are TGTGCCAGCAGCTTGGAACAGGGTAATCAGGAGACCCAGTACTTC. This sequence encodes CASSLEQGNQETQYF.

Written as DNA, the CDR3 is TGTGCCAGCAGCTCCTCCCCCCCGGAAAAACTGTTTTTT. Protein: CASSSSPPEKLFF. The genes are TRBV7-3 and TRBJ1-4, with unresolved D. CDR3 length: 13 amino acids. CDR1 and CDR2 from the germline V gene are SGHTA and FQGTGA. The ends were cut back, 4 bases at V and 8 bases at J, with 11 bases in the middle.

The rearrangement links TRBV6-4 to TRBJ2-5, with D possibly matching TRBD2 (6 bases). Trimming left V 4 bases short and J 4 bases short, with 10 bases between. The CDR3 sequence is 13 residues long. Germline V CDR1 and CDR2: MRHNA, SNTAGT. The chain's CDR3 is CASSANGGETQYF. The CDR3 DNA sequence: TGTGCCAGCAGTGCAAACGGGGGAGAGACCCAGTACTTC.

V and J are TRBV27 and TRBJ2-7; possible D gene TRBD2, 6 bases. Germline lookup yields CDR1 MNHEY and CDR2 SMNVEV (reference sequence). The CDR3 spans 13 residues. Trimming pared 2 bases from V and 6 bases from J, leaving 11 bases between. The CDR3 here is CASSLVGSGEQYF. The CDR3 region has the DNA TGTGCCAGCAGTTTAGTCGGGAGCGGCGAGCAGTACTTC.

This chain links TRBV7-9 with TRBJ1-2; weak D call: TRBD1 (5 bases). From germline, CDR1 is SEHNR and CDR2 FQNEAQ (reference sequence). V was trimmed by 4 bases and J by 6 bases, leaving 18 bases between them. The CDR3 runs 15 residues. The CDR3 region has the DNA TGTGCCAGCAGCTATTCCGGGGACCCGGGGGATGGCTACACCTTC. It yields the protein CASSYSGDPGDGYTF.

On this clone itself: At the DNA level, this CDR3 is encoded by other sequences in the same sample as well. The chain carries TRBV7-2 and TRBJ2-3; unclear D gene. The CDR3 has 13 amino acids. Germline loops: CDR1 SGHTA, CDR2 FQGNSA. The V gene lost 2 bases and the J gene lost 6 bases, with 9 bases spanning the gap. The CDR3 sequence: CASSLSQADTQYF. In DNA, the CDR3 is TGTGCCAGCAGCTTATCCCAGGCCGATACGCAGTATTTT.

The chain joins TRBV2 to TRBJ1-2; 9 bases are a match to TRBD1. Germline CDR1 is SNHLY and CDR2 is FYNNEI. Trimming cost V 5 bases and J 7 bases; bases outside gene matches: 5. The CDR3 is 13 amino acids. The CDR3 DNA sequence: TGTGCCAGCAGTTATACAGGGGGCCTTGGCTACACCTTC. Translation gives CASSYTGGLGYTF.

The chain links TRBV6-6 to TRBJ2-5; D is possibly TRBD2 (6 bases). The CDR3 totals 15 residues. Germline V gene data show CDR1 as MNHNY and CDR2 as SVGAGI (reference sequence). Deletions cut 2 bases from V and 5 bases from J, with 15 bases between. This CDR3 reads CASSYPGGAGETQYF. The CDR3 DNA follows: TGTGCCAGCAGTTACCCCGGCGGGGCTGGTGAGACCCAGTACTTC.

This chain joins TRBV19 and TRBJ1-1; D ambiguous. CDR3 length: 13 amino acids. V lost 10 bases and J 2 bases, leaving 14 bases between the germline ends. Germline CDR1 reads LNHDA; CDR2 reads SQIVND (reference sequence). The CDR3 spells CATIANLNTEAFF. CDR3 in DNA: TGTGCCACCATAGCCAATCTTAACACTGAAGCTTTCTTT.

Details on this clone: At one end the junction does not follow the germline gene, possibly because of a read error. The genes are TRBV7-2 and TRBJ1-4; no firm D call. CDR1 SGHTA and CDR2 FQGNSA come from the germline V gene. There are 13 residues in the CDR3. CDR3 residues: CASGFGPNEKLFF. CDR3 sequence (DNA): TGTGCCAGCGGCTTTGGGCCTAATGAAAAACTGTTTTTT.